One and the same sample provided the 9 T cell receptor beta chains below, sequenced in a study of OX40 agonist ivuxolimab in advanced cancers. Measured with immunoSEQ multiplex PCR; TCRdb has only the in-frame clones, and not every one. The table includes approximately 52,000 clones, approximately 85% detected once. Sequenced material: CD4+ or CD8+ T cells sorted from blood, taken in a trial of the OX40 agonist ivuxolimab. The origin of the receptors is an adult with an advanced solid tumor such as melanoma, head and neck, liver or kidney cancer.

The V gene is TRBV10-3, the J gene TRBJ2-5; 8 nucleotides agree with TRBD1. The germline CDR1 and CDR2 sequences are ENHRY and SYGVKD. V lost 4 bases to trimming and J lost 2 bases; unmatched junction nucleotides: 3. The CDR3 sequence is 14 residues long. CDR3 protein: CAISGQGKQETQYF. CDR3 bases: TGTGCCATCAGTGGACAGGGGAAGCAAGAGACCCAGTACTTC.

The CDR3 DNA follows: TGTGCCAGCAGACGCGGACTGTCCTACGAGCAGTACTTC. Protein product: CASRRGLSYEQYF. V and J are TRBV6-5 and TRBJ2-7, with a weak D call TRBD2 (5 bases). The germline V gene has CDR1 MNHEY and CDR2 SVGAGI. CDR3 size: 13 residues. Trimming pared 6 bases from V and 1 base from J, leaving 10 bases between.

The chain uses TRBV21-1 and TRBJ1-3. TRBV21-1 is a listed pseudogene. The CDR3 covers 18 residues. The CDR3 DNA sequence: TGTGCCAGCAGCAAAGGAAGGGTAGTCAGCTACTCTGGAAACACCATATATTTT. This gives the protein CASSKGRVVSYSGNTIYF.

The V call is TRBV30, the J call TRBJ2-4; 10 bases align to TRBD2. Trimming removed 2 bases from V and 6 bases from J; junction bases left unmatched: 1. Germline-derived CDR1 and CDR2 are GTSNPN and SVGIG (reference sequence). The CDR3 consists of 13 residues. This CDR3 reads CAWSSSGGNIQYF. CDR3 sequence (DNA): TGTGCCTGGAGTTCTAGCGGGGGAAACATTCAGTACTTC.

The chain combines TRBV18 with TRBJ2-1, with D maybe TRBD1 (5 bases). V was trimmed by 3 bases and J by 2 bases, leaving 11 bases between them. In germline, CDR1 is KGHSH, CDR2 LQKENI. This CDR3 comprises 15 residues. CDR3: CASSPQGQAYNEQFF. CDR3 nucleotide sequence: TGTGCCAGCTCACCTCAGGGTCAGGCCTACAATGAGCAGTTCTTC.

The chain combines TRBV27 with TRBJ2-4; the D is unclear. V lost 5 bases and J lost 0, with 8 bases in between. There are 14 residues in the CDR3. In germline, CDR1 is MNHEY, CDR2 SMNVEV (reference sequence). The CDR3: CASSPVLAKNIQYF. The CDR3 DNA reads as TGTGCCAGCAGTCCAGTGTTAGCCAAAAACATTCAGTACTTC.

This clone was detected only once. The chain carries TRBV7-8 and TRBJ2-5; no definite D call. Deletions cut 3 bases from V and 5 bases from J, with 4 bases between. Germline lookup yields CDR1 SGHVS and CDR2 FQNEAQ. The CDR3 totals 11 residues. In nucleotides, the CDR3 is TGTGCCAGCAGCTTTTCGGAGACCCAGTACTTC. Translated, it gives CASSFSETQYF. The variable domain in full, with the rest retrieved from reference TRBV7-8 and TRBJ2-5, is GAGVSQSPRYKVAKRGQDVALRCDPISGHVSLFWYQQALGQGPEFLTYFQNEAQLDKSGLPSDRFFAERPEGSVSTLKIQRTQQEDSAVYLCASSFSETQYFGPGTRLLVL.

The chain has TRBV4-2 and TRBJ2-1, with TRBD2 matching over 8 bases. CDR1 is LGHNA, CDR2 YNFKEQ, per germline. V lost 3 bases, J lost 8 bases, and 9 bases stayed unmatched. The CDR3 consists of 15 residues. CDR3 sequence (DNA): TGTGCCAGCAGCCACCCCGGGACTAGGTTCTATGAGCAGTTCTTC. Its translation: CASSHPGTRFYEQFF.

The chain is built from TRBV28 and TRBJ1-2; D ambiguous. V shed 1 base and J shed 5 bases, with 11 bases lying between them. The CDR3 spans 14 residues. CDR1 is MDHEN and CDR2 is SYDVKM in the germline V gene. The CDR3 here is CASSLLRATYGYTF. CDR3 nucleotides: TGTGCCAGCAGTTTATTGAGGGCTACGTATGGCTACACCTTC.